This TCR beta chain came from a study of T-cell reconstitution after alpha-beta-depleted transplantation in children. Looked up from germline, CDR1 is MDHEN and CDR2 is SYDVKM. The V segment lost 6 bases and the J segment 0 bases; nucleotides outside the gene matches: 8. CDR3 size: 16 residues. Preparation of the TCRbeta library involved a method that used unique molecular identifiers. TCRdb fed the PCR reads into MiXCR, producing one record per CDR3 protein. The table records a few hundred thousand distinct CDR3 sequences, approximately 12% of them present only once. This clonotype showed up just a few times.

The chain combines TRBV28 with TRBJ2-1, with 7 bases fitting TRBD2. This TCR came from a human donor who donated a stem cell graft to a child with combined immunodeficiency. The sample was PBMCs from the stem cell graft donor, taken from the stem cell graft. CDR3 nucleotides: TGTGCCAGCAGGATCAGCGGGGCCGGCTCCTACAATGAGCAGTTCTTC. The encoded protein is CASRISGAGSYNEQFF. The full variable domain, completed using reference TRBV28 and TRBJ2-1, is DVKVTQSSRYLVKRTGEKVFLECVQDMDHENMFWYRQDPGLGLRLIYFSYDVKMKEKGDIPEGYSVSREKKERFSLILESASTNQTSMYLCASRISGAGSYNEQFFGPGTRLTVL.